This entry features one TCR beta chain sequence. This entry comes from a study of Ad26.COV2.S vaccination and SARS-CoV-2 variants. Study-level background: Donor got 5x10^10 or 1x10^11 viral particles of Ad26.COV2.S.

Per the germline V gene, CDR1 is MGHRA and CDR2 is YSYEKL. Trimming pared 1 base from V and 5 bases from J, leaving 8 bases between. The CDR3 covers 13 residues. The treatment here: around 19 received Ad26.COV2.S at low or high dose, single or two shots; about five received placebo; per-sample allocation not given. Sampling happened 63 days after the first vaccine or placebo injection. TCRdb's copy holds only in-frame clones and misses some; the assay was immunoSEQ multiplex PCR. The table lists 240,000 or so clones, roughly 90% of them singletons. The specimen was peripheral blood, collected in a trial of Ad26.COV2.S vaccine versus placebo. The V call is TRBV4-1, the J call TRBJ2-5, with D tentatively TRBD1 (5 bases). This sequence was found in a person between 18 and 60 years old who received the Ad26.COV2.S COVID-19 vaccine or a placebo. CDR3 loop: CASSQGGRETQYF. For the CDR3, the DNA is TGCGCCAGCAGCCAAGGGGGCCGGGAGACCCAGTACTTC.